This entry lists 14 T cell receptor beta chains sequenced from one sample in a study of CD8 T cells in Susac syndrome. After extraction with the RNeasy kit, about 0.45 to 1 ug of the RNA was reverse transcribed using random hexamers. From the immunoSEQ multiplex PCR reads, TCRdb called clonotypes with MiXCR, one entry per CDR3 protein. Of roughly 120,000 distinct CDR3 sequences listed, around 94% are singletons. Sequencing input: CD4+ T cells from PBMCs. The receptor source for this set is a human donor in good health.

The genes are TRBV15 and TRBJ2-7; 8 bases match TRBD1. CDR1 and CDR2 (germline): LNHNV, YYDKDF (reference sequence). Trimming took 0 bases from V and 6 from J; bases not matched to a gene: 4. The CDR3 loop spans 14 amino acids. The CDR3 DNA reads TGTGCCACCAGCAGAGATGGGACAGGCCCCGAGCAGTACTTC. It specifies CATSRDGTGPEQYF.

CDR3 bases: TGTGCCAGCGGAACGTCAGGGGGCCCCACAGATACGCAGTATTTT. It codes for CASGTSGGPTDTQYF. The chain carries TRBV7-9 and TRBJ2-3; 8 bases are shared with TRBD1. CDR3 length: 15 amino acids. The V and J ends lost 8 bases and 2 bases, in that order; junction bases with no gene match: 9. CDR1 and CDR2 (germline): SEHNR, FQNEAQ (reference sequence).

V is TRBV5-1 and J is TRBJ2-7; 12 nucleotides align to TRBD2. There are 15 residues in the CDR3. Germline V gene sequence: CDR1 SGHRS, CDR2 YFSETQ. V was pared by 2 bases and J by 4 bases, with 4 bases of the junction left unmatched. The CDR3 here is CASSFVTSGSYEQYF. The CDR3 DNA reads TGCGCCAGCAGCTTCGTGACTAGCGGGAGTTACGAGCAGTACTTC. Filled out from reference TRBV5-1 and TRBJ2-7, the complete variable domain reads KAGVTQTPRYLIKTRGQQVTLSCSPISGHRSVSWYQQTPGQGLQFLFEYFSETQRNKGNFPGRFSGRQFSNSRSEMNVSTLELGDSALYLCASSFVTSGSYEQYFGPGTRLTVT.

The V gene is TRBV3-1, the J gene TRBJ2-1, with D perhaps matching TRBD1 (6 bases). CDR1 and CDR2 from the germline V gene are LGHDT and YNNKEL (reference sequence). The germline V and J ends were trimmed by 4 bases and 9 bases, with 13 bases remaining between them. The length of the CDR3 is 13 residues. CDR3 in DNA: TGTGCCAGCAGCCCGAAGTTCAGGGGTGAGCAGTTCTTC. Amino acid sequence: CASSPKFRGEQFF.

V and J are TRBV18 and TRBJ2-1, with D perhaps matching TRBD2 (6 bases). V was pared by 3 bases and J by 7 bases, with 10 bases between. The CDR3 runs to 13 residues. The germline V gene encodes CDR1 KGHSH and CDR2 LQKENI. The CDR3 spells CASSPLGGNEQFF. Here the CDR3 DNA reads TGTGCCAGCTCACCCTTGGGGGGTAATGAGCAGTTCTTC.

This clonotype is a singleton in its sample. J is TRBJ1-1 and V is TRBV3-1; the D gene is possibly TRBD1 (5 bases). Germline V gene data show CDR1 as LGHDT and CDR2 as YNNKEL (reference sequence). Trimming removed 2 bases at V and 11 bases at J, with 12 bases between. The CDR3 is 12 amino acids. CDR3 region: CASSQLGAVAFF. For the CDR3, the DNA is TGTGCCAGCAGCCAACTTGGGGCGGTGGCTTTCTTT.

The J gene is TRBJ2-1, the V gene TRBV25-1, with D maybe TRBD1 (5 bases). CDR1 and CDR2 from the germline V gene are MGHDK and SYGVNS. V lost 5 bases and J 3 bases, leaving 14 bases between the germline ends. This CDR3 contains 15 residues. CDR3 residues: CASSQPGTGYNEQFF. In DNA, the CDR3 is TGTGCCAGCAGTCAACCCGGAACAGGCTACAATGAGCAGTTCTTC.

The chain has TRBV2 and TRBJ2-7; TRBD1 aligns across 9 bases. Germline trimming cut 3 bases from V and 4 bases from J; bases unmatched to any gene: 4. The length of the CDR3 is 14 residues. CDR1 SNHLY and CDR2 FYNNEI come from the germline V gene. The CDR3 region is CASSDGTGTYEQYF. CDR3 DNA sequence: TGTGCCAGCAGTGACGGGACAGGGACATACGAGCAGTACTTC. Full variable domain (rest looked up from reference TRBV2 and TRBJ2-7): EPEVTQTPSHQVTQMGQEVILRCVPISNHLYFYWYRQILGQKVEFLVSFYNNEISEKSEIFDDQFSVERPDGSNFTLKIRSTKLEDSAMYFCASSDGTGTYEQYFGPGTRLTVT.

The chain recombines TRBV29-1 with TRBJ2-1, with 12 nucleotides matching TRBD2. Germline trimming cut 8 bases from V and 2 bases from J; bases unmatched to any gene: 1. Germline V gene lookup returns CDR1 SQVTM and CDR2 ANQGSEA. The CDR3 totals 13 residues. CDR3 nucleotide sequence: TGCAGCTCTAGCGGGAGGGCCTACAATGAGCAGTTCTTC. This encodes CSSSGRAYNEQFF.

The chain couples TRBV4-3 to TRBJ2-7; 12 bases match TRBD2. The CDR3 extends over 17 amino acids. The ends lost 0 bases at V and 4 bases at J; junction bases unmatched: 7. Looked up from germline, CDR1 is LGHNA and CDR2 is YSLEER. The CDR3 sequence: CASSQDLASGREYEQYF. DNA for the CDR3: TGCGCCAGCAGCCAAGATCTCGCTAGCGGGAGGGAATACGAGCAGTACTTC.

The genes are TRBV6-2 or TRBV6-3 and TRBJ2-1; tentatively, D is TRBD1 (6 bases). The germline V gene encodes CDR1 MNHEY and CDR2 SVGEGT. The ends were cut back, 7 bases at V and 2 bases at J, with 9 bases in the middle. The length of the CDR3 is 13 residues. The CDR3 nucleotides are TGTGCCAGCAAGTGGGACACCTACAATGAGCAGTTCTTC. As protein: CASKWDTYNEQFF.

The chain combines TRBV30 with TRBJ2-1, with 11 nucleotides matching TRBD2. V lost 0 bases, J lost 9 bases, and 7 bases stayed unmatched. Germline lookup yields CDR1 GTSNPN and CDR2 SVGIG (reference sequence). The CDR3 totals 15 residues. CDR3 protein: CAWSVVWLAGGEQFF. The DNA for the CDR3 is TGTGCCTGGAGTGTAGTTTGGCTAGCGGGAGGTGAGCAGTTCTTC.

The chain uses TRBV19 and TRBJ2-7; D is undetermined. The CDR3 length is 15 residues. V was pared by 3 bases and J by 7 bases, with 19 bases between. CDR1 and CDR2 from the germline V gene are LNHDA and SQIVND (reference sequence). CDR3 DNA: TGTGCCAGTAGTATCCCCTCGGCCCCAAGTCGGGAGCAGTACTTC. Amino acid sequence: CASSIPSAPSREQYF.

The V and J genes are TRBV12-3 or TRBV12-4 and TRBJ2-5, with 9 bases lining up with TRBD1. The V and J ends lost 3 bases and 6 bases, in that order; junction bases with no gene match: 5. The CDR3 extends over 14 amino acids. The CDR3 DNA sequence: TGTGCCAGCAGTTTGGACAGGGGAGTACAGACCCAGTACTTC. Its protein is CASSLDRGVQTQYF.